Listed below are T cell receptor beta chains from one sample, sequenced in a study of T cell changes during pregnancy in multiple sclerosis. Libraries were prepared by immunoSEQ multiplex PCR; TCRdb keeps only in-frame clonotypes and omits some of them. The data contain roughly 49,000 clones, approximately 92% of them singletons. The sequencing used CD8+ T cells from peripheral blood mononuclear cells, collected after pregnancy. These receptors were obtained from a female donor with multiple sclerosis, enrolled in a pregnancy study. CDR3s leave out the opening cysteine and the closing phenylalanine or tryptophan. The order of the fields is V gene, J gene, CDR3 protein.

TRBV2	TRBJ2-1	ASSDPTDLSYNEQF
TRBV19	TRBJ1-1	ASRRGFSEAF
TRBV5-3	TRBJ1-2	ARSFLAGSYGYT
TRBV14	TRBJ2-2	ASSLPGQGPTAGELF
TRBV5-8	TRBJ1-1	ATNGEGGTEAF
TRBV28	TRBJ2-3	ASSTDREADTQY
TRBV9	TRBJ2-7	ASSAEGLQSDEQY
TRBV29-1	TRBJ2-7	SVSLTGSYEQY
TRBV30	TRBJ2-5	AWSTGGGYQETQY
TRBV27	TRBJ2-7	ASSLGLTYEQY
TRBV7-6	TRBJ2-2	ASSLAVDLAENTGELF
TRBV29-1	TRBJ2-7	SVDIRGYEQY
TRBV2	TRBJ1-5	ASKDSYNQPQH
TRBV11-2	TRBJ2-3	ASSLNPITDTQY
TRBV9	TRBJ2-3	ASSLGLARDTQY
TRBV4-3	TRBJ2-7	ASSQEGVGKSYEQY
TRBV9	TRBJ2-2	ASSDKRQGGNTGELF
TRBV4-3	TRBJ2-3	ASSQEGPRIAGVADTQY
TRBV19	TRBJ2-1	ASSISSPAYNEQF
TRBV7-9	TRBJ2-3	ASSSPVGNTDTQY
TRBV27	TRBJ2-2	ASSGTSGTGELF
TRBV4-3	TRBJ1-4	ASSKRSEVDEKLF
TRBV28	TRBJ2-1	ASTQGQSTKGNEQF
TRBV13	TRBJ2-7	ASSLSTGGNYEQY
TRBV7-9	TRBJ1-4	ASSLDRGRANEKLF
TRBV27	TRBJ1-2	ASRSFSTGYT
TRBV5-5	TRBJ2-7	ASRYSGTGGPSNSYEQH
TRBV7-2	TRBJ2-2	ASSSPIAGTNTGELF
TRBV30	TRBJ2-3	AWWGGAGSGDGTDTQY
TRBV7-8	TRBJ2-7	ASSPEDRGHEQY
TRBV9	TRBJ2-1	ASSHRIPGLAGGHGNEQF
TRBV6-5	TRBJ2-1	ASSEGYNEQF
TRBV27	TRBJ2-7	ASSHRDRAYEQY
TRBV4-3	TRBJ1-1	ASSRDSNGEAF
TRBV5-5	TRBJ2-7	ASSSRAGGIYEQY
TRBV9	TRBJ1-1	ASSVESSNTEAF
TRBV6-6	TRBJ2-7	ASSYDLGGEYEQY
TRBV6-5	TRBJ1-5	ASSGRVGNQPQH
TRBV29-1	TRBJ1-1	SLGATEAF
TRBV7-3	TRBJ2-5	ASSRSPSAGETQY
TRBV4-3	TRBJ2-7	ASSQDWDSSYEQY
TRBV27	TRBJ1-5	ASSFRGEQPQH
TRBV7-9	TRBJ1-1	ASTPEAF
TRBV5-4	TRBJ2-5	ASSLPSAGEETQY
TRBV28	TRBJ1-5	ASTLRVSNQPQH
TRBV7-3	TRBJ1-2	ASSQDRLTGEYT
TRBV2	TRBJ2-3	ASGGGGRGDTQY
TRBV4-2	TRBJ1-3	ASSQDRGGIRGNTIY
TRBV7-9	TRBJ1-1	ASSHRARTNTEAF
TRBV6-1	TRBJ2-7	ASSEVTSGSYEQY
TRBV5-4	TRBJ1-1	ASSLVPVTEAF
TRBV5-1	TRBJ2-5	ASSPTIQETQY
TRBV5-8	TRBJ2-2	ASSSGENTGELF
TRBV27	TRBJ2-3	ASSPLSGSSDTQY
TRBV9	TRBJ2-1	ASSVGLAGGNEQF